One sample yielded the 11 T cell receptor beta chains listed below, sequenced in a study of CD8 T cells in Susac syndrome. About 0.5 to 1 ug RNA was reverse transcribed with random hexamers. One entry per CDR3 protein results from TCRdb running MiXCR on the immunoSEQ multiplex PCR reads. The repertoire holds more than 150,000 distinct CDR3 sequences, with approximately 95% as singletons. The sequencing sample was made of CD4+ T cells from PBMCs. The origin of the receptors is a human donor with Susac syndrome.

The gene calls are TRBV30 and TRBJ2-1; 11 bases are shared with TRBD2. The CDR3 totals 17 residues. V trimming: 3 bases; J trimming: 7 bases; junction bases outside the gene matches: 14. Germline CDR1 and CDR2: GTSNPN and SVGIG (reference sequence). CDR3 nucleotides: TGTGCCTGGAGCCGTTCGGGACTAGCGGACCGTCGTAATGAGCAGTTCTTC. Amino acids: CAWSRSGLADRRNEQFF.

This clonotype came up once. This chain uses TRBV20-1 with TRBJ1-1; D is possibly TRBD1 (5 bases). Germline V CDR1 and CDR2: DFQATT, SNEGSKA (reference sequence). The V and J ends lost 1 base and 0 bases respectively, with 9 bases between them. CDR3 length: 14 residues. CDR3 in amino acids: CSARGLTVNTEAFF. Here the CDR3 DNA reads TGCAGTGCTAGAGGGCTGACAGTGAACACTGAAGCTTTCTTT.

The chain is built from TRBV4-3 and TRBJ1-5; D is undetermined. Trimming removed 1 base at V and 6 bases at J, with 10 bases between. This CDR3 has 14 residues. The V gene's germline CDR1 is LGHNA and CDR2 YSLEER. DNA of the CDR3: TGCGCCAGCAGCCAAGTCTTGGGTGCTCAGCCCCAGCATTTT. Its translation is CASSQVLGAQPQHF.

This clonotype was seen once. The rearrangement links TRBV19 to TRBJ1-2; TRBD1 might be the D (5 bases). CDR1 and CDR2 from the germline V gene are LNHDA and SQIVND (reference sequence). The CDR3 consists of 14 residues. Trimming cost V 6 bases and J 8 bases, with 19 bases left between them. DNA for the CDR3: TGTGCCAGTAGGCAACAGGATTCGGCGGTCGGCTACACCTTC. Translated, it gives CASRQQDSAVGYTF.

This rearrangement joins TRBV7-9 to TRBJ2-5, with D maybe TRBD1 (6 bases). The CDR3 covers 15 residues. Trimming took off 2 bases at V and 2 bases at J, with 12 bases between the two ends. Germline V gene data show CDR1 as SEHNR and CDR2 as FQNEAQ (reference sequence). The CDR3 here is CASSLLTGNQETQYF. The DNA of the CDR3 is TGTGCCAGCAGCTTACTGACAGGAAATCAAGAGACCCAGTACTTC.

The chain couples TRBV5-1 to TRBJ2-7, with D possibly being TRBD2 (5 bases). CDR1 is SGHRS and CDR2 is YFSETQ in the germline V gene. The CDR3 loop spans 15 amino acids. Trimming removed 0 bases at V and 1 base at J, with 11 bases between. The CDR3 nucleotides are TGCGCCAGCAGCTTGGGGGTCGGGGATTCCTACGAGCAGTACTTC. Amino acids: CASSLGVGDSYEQYF.

On this clonotype itself: At one of its ends the junction is not consistent with the germline gene, which may arise from a read error. This sequence joins TRBV29-1 and TRBJ1-1; D gene uncertain. The CDR3 is 15 amino acids. Per the germline V gene, CDR1 is SQVTM and CDR2 is ANQGSEA. The CDR3 loop reads CSVDPGSPMYTEAFF. CDR3 nucleotides: TGCAGCGTTGACCCGGGCTCGCCAATGTACACCGAAGCTTTCTTT.

The chain is built from TRBV2 and TRBJ1-5; a weak D match, TRBD1 (6 bases). V was clipped by 4 bases and J by 3 bases, with 10 bases between them. The CDR3 sequence is 14 residues long. Per germline, CDR1 SNHLY and CDR2 FYNNEI. CDR3 in DNA: TGTGCCAGCAGTGCCGAGGGGGTCAATCAGCCCCAGCATTTT. This encodes CASSAEGVNQPQHF.

This chain's CDR3 is CASHSGGRTEAFF. The CDR3 bases are TGCGCCAGCCATTCAGGGGGGAGGACTGAAGCTTTCTTT. The J gene is TRBJ1-1, the V gene TRBV5-1; TRBD1 aligns across 7 bases. V dropped 7 bases and J dropped 5; count of bases not matched to a gene: 8. CDR3 size: 13 residues. CDR1 is SGHRS, CDR2 YFSETQ, per germline.

J is TRBJ1-6 and V is TRBV4-3, with D possibly TRBD1 on 5 matching bases. The CDR3 sequence is 15 residues long. The V gene's germline CDR1 is LGHNA and CDR2 YSLEER. V was trimmed by 4 bases and J by 4 bases, leaving 11 bases between them. The CDR3 DNA is TGCGCCAGCAGCCCCCAGGGATCGTATAATTCACCCCTCCACTTT. This encodes CASSPQGSYNSPLHF.

The chain recombines TRBV9 with TRBJ2-7; D may be TRBD1 (6 bases). CDR1 and CDR2 (germline): SGDLS, YYNGEE. V was pared by 3 bases and J by 1 base, with 17 bases between. CDR3 length equals 16 residues. The CDR3 DNA follows: TGTGCCAGCAGCGAGCCCCAGGGGATGATTTCCTACGAGCAGTACGTC. Translated: CASSEPQGMISYEQYV.